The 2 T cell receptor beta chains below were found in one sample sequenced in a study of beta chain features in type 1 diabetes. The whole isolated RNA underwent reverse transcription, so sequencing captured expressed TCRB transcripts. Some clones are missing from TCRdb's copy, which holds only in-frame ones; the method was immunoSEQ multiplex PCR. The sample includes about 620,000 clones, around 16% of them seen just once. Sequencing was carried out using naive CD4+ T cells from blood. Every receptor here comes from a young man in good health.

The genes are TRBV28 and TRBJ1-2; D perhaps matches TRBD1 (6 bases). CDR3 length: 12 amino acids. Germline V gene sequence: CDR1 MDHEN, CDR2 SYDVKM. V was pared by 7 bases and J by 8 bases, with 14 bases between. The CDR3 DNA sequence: TGTGCCAGCACAGACAGGCTGAGGGGCTACACCTTC. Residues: CASTDRLRGYTF.

CDR3 sequence: CASGNSLETQYF. Written as DNA, the CDR3 is TGTGCTAGCGGGAACTCCTTAGAGACCCAGTACTTC. The gene calls are TRBV7-7 and TRBJ2-5; 8 bases agree with TRBD2. The CDR3 runs 12 residues. The germline CDR1 and CDR2 sequences are SSHAT and FNYEAQ (reference sequence).